Included here is one TCR beta chain sequence, with context. Its matching antigen is unknown. The sample comes from a study of blood T cells in healthy people across ages. Study conclusions and caveats: Unknown CMV status may confound age-related changes in expanded clones.

This CDR3 comprises 13 residues. Between the trimmed V and J ends, which lost 6 bases and 4 bases, there was a span of 15 bases. The germline V gene has CDR1 DFQATT and CDR2 SNEGSKA (reference sequence). Primed by a sample-barcoded 5' primer and a J-beta primer mix, a second PCR proceeded for about 6 to 11 cycles. Every molecule of cDNA carried a tag from a template-switch adaptor with 12 random nucleotides. MiXCR was run by TCRdb on the 5' RACE reads, yielding one entry per CDR3 protein. The sample lists roughly 680,000 distinct CDR3 sequences, over 40% occurring once. This clonotype was sampled from a woman aged 80 or over in good health. V usage is TRBV20-1 and J usage is TRBJ1-2; D gene uncertain. Material for sequencing was blood. The CDR3: CSAPSTQTYGYTF. CDR3 in DNA: TGCAGTGCCCCTTCTACACAGACCTATGGCTACACCTTC.